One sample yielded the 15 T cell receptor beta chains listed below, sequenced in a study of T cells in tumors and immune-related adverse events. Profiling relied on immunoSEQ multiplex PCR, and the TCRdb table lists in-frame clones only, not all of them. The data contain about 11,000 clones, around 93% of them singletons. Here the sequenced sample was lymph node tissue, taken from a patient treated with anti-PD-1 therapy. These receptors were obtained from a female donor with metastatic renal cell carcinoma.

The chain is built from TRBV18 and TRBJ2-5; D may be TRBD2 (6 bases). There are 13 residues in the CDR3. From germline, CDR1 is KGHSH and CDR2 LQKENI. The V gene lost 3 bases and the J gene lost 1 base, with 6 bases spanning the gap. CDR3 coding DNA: TGTGCCAGCTCACCGGGACTCCAAGAGACCCAGTACTTC. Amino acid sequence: CASSPGLQETQYF.

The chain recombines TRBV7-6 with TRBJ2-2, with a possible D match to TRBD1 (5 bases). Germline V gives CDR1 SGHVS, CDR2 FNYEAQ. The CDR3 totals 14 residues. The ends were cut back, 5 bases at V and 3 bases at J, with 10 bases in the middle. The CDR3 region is CASSPRQYTGELFF. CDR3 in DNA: TGTGCCAGCAGCCCGCGACAGTACACCGGGGAGCTGTTTTTT.

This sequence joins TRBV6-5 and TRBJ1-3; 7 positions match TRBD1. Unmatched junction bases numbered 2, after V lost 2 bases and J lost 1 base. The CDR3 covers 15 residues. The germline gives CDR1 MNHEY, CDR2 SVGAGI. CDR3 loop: CASSYTTGSGNTIYF. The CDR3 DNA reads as TGTGCCAGCAGTTACACGACAGGGTCTGGAAACACCATATATTTT.

The CDR3 nucleotides read TGTGCCAGCAGCTTACCCTACAATGAGCAGTTCTTC. Protein product: CASSLPYNEQFF. V is TRBV7-2 and J is TRBJ2-1, with no clear D. Trimming pared 2 bases from V and 2 bases from J, leaving 1 base between. CDR3 size: 12 residues. Germline V lookup: CDR1 SGHTA, CDR2 FQGNSA.

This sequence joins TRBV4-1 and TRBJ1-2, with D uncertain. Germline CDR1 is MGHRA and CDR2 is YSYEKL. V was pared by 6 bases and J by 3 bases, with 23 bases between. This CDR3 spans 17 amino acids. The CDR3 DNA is TGCGCCAGCAGTGAGTATCTGATTCGGAACGTCGACTATGGCTACACCTTC. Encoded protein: CASSEYLIRNVDYGYTF.

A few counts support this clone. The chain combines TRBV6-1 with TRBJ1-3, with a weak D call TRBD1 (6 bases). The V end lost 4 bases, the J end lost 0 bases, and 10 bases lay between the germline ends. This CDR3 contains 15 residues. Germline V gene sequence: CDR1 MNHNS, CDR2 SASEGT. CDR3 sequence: CASSVTGSSGNTIYF. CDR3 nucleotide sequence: TGTGCCAGCAGTGTCACAGGGAGCTCTGGAAACACCATATATTTT.

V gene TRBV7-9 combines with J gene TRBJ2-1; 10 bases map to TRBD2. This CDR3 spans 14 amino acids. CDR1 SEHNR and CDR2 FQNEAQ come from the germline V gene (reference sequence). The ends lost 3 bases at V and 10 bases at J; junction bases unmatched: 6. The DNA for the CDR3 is TGTGCCAGCAGCTTTGTAGTAGCGGGAGGAGAGCAGTTCTTC. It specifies CASSFVVAGGEQFF.

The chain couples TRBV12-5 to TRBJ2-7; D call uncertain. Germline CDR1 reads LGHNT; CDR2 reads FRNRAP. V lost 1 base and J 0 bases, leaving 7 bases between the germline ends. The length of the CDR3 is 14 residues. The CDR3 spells CASGLGPSSYEQYF. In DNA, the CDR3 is TGTGCTAGTGGTTTGGGACCGTCCTCCTACGAGCAGTACTTC. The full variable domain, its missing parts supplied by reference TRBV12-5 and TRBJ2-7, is DARVTQTPRHKVTEMGQEVTMRCQPILGHNTVFWYRQTMMQGLELLAYFRNRAPLDDSGMPKDRFSAEMPDATLATLKIQPSEPRDSAVYFCASGLGPSSYEQYFGPGTRLTVT.

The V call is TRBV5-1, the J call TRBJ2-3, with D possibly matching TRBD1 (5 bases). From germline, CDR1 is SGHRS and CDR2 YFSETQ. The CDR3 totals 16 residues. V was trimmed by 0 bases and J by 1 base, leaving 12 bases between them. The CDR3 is CASSLAGRVGTDTQYF. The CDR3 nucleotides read TGCGCCAGCAGCTTGGCCGGCAGGGTGGGCACAGATACGCAGTATTTT.

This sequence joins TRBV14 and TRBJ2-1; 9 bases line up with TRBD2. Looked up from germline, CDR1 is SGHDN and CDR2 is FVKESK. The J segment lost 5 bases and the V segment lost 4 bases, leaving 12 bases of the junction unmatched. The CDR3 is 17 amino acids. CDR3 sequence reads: CASSPLLSGSSDNEQFF. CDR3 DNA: TGTGCCAGCAGCCCACTCCTTAGCGGGAGTAGCGACAATGAGCAGTTCTTC.

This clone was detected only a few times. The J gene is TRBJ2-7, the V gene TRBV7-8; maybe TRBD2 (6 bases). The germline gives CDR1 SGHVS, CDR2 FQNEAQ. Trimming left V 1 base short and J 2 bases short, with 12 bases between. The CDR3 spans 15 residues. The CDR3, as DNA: TGTGCCAGCAGCTTAGGGGCGGGGTCGACCTACGAGCAGTACTTC. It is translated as CASSLGAGSTYEQYF.

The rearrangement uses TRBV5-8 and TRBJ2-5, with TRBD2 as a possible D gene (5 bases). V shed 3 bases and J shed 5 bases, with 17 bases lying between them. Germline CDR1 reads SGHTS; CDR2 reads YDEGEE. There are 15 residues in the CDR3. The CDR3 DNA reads TGTGCCAGCAGCTCCCCCGTTACTAGGTCGGAGACCCAGTACTTC. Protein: CASSSPVTRSETQYF.

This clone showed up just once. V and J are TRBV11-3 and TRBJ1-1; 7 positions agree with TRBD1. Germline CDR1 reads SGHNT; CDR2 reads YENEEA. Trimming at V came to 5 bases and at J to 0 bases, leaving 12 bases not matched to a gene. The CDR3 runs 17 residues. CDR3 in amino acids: CASSRSDRDRMNTEAFF. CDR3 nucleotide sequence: TGTGCCAGCAGCCGAAGTGACAGGGATAGGATGAACACTGAAGCTTTCTTT.

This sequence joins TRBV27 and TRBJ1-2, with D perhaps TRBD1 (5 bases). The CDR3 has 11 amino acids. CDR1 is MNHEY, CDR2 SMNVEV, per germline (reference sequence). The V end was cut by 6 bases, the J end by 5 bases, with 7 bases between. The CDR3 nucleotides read TGTGCCAGCAGAGACAGTTATGGCTACACCTTC. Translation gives CASRDSYGYTF.

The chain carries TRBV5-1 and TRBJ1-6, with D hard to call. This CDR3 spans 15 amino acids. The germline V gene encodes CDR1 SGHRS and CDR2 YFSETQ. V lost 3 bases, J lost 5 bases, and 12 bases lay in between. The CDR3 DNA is TGCGCCAGCAGCTCCGGGCCCAATAATAATTCACCCCTCCACTTT. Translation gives CASSSGPNNNSPLHF.